The 27 T cell receptor beta chains given below trace back to one sample, sequenced in a study of blood T cells in healthy people across ages. With a J-beta primer mix and a sample-barcoded 5' primer, a second PCR ran 7 to 11 cycles. TCRdb fed the 5' RACE reads into MiXCR, producing one record per CDR3 protein. The sample lists about 1.4 million distinct CDR3 sequences, around 59% occurring once. Sequenced material: blood. Receptors were obtained from a young man in good health.

The chain carries TRBV20-1 and TRBJ1-1; TRBD1 aligns across 8 bases. The germline gives CDR1 DFQATT, CDR2 SNEGSKA (reference sequence). The V gene end was trimmed by 0 bases and the J gene end by 3 bases; junction bases not matched to a gene: 6. There are 15 residues in the CDR3. In nucleotides, the CDR3 is TGCAGTGCTAGAGACCAGACAGGGGCGGACACTGAAGCTTTCTTT. Translation gives CSARDQTGADTEAFF.

The CDR3 region has the DNA TGCAGTGCCGTTCTTGATATTAAGTACGAGCAGTACTTC. It encodes CSAVLDIKYEQYF. The V gene is TRBV20-1, the J gene TRBJ2-7, with no clear D. The V gene lost 6 bases and the J gene lost 4 bases, with 16 bases spanning the gap. Per the germline V gene, CDR1 is DFQATT and CDR2 is SNEGSKA (reference sequence). The CDR3 is 13 amino acids.

The chain is built from TRBV18 and TRBJ2-7; 7 bases are shared with TRBD1. The CDR3 is 15 amino acids. With 1 base clipped from V and 3 bases from J, the junction kept 6 bases outside the gene matches. Germline CDR1 reads KGHSH; CDR2 reads LQKENI. The CDR3 bases are TGTGCCAGCTCACCACGCAGGGGGATCGTCTACGAGCAGTACTTC. It specifies CASSPRRGIVYEQYF.

The V and J genes are TRBV7-8 and TRBJ2-7; 7 bases line up with TRBD2. The end of the DNA aligns better with TRBJ2-5, so the J call may be wrong. The germline V gene has CDR1 SGHVS and CDR2 FQNEAQ. The CDR3 extends over 16 amino acids. This CDR3 is CASSSSETSPGETQYF. CDR3 in DNA: TGTGCCAGCAGTAGCTCCGAGACTAGCCCGGGGGAGACCCAGTACTTC.

The gene calls are TRBV20-1 and TRBJ2-1; D gene ambiguous. Germline V gene lookup returns CDR1 DFQATT and CDR2 SNEGSKA (reference sequence). The CDR3 runs to 13 residues. The germline V and J ends were trimmed by 3 bases and 4 bases, with 10 bases remaining between them. The CDR3 bases are TGCAGTGCTAGGGTCCTTGATTACAATGAGCAGTTCTTC. Amino acids: CSARVLDYNEQFF.

This chain uses TRBV4-1 with TRBJ2-2, with no clear D. This CDR3 has 14 amino acids. CDR1 and CDR2 (germline): MGHRA, YSYEKL. The ends were cut back, 4 bases at V and 4 bases at J, with 10 bases in the middle. The CDR3 DNA reads TGCGCCAGCAGCCCCGGCCCGGGCACCGGGGAGCTGTTTTTT. Protein product: CASSPGPGTGELFF.

This rearrangement joins TRBV20-1 to TRBJ1-1, with unresolved D. The CDR3 totals 14 residues. The ends were cut back, 3 bases at V and 4 bases at J, with 15 bases in the middle. CDR1 and CDR2 (germline): DFQATT, SNEGSKA (reference sequence). Written as DNA, the CDR3 is TGCAGTGCTAGGCTTCCAGCTCTGAGCACTGAAGCTTTCTTT. Translated, it gives CSARLPALSTEAFF.

This clonotype was seen a handful of times. One end of the junction varies from germline; a read error may be responsible. This rearrangement joins TRBV10-3 to TRBJ2-7, with TRBD1 identical over 12 bases. The CDR3 has 19 residues. Germline V gene data show CDR1 as ENHRY and CDR2 as SYGVKD. The CDR3: CAISVTPGTGGSLTYGQYF. The DNA of the CDR3 is TGTGCCATCAGTGTCACCCCCGGGACAGGGGGCTCTTTAACCTACGGGCAGTACTTC.

The rearrangement uses TRBV27 and TRBJ2-5; D is ambiguous. CDR3 length: 15 residues. V lost 3 bases, J lost 5 bases, and 16 bases lay in between. The V gene's germline CDR1 is MNHEY and CDR2 SMNVEV (reference sequence). This CDR3 is CASSFGPQDLETQYF. CDR3 nucleotide sequence: TGTGCCAGCAGTTTTGGGCCCCAAGATCTTGAGACCCAGTACTTC.

CDR3 region: CASSSGPGSEQYF. DNA of the CDR3: TGTGCCAGCAGTTCCGGCCCTGGGAGCGAGCAGTACTTC. V and J are TRBV12-3 or TRBV12-4 and TRBJ2-5; D is possibly TRBD2 (5 bases). The closer fit of TRBJ2-7 to the DNA end suggests the J call may be wrong. The CDR3 has 13 residues.

V is TRBV7-2 and J is TRBJ2-3, with D perhaps TRBD1 (5 bases). From germline, CDR1 is SGHTA and CDR2 FQGNSA. This CDR3 region has 17 residues. Trimming shortened V by 3 bases and J by 3 bases, and 19 bases separated the two germline ends. Here the CDR3 reads CASSLGKLRRGTDTQYF. The CDR3 DNA sequence: TGTGCCAGCAGCTTGGGAAAGCTCCGAAGGGGTACAGATACGCAGTATTTT.

CDR3 DNA: TGTGCCAGCAGTTATGGGCAGGCCAGCTCCTACGAGCAGTACTTC. Residues: CASSYGQASSYEQYF. V is TRBV6-5 and J is TRBJ2-7; the D is unclear. The germline V gene encodes CDR1 MNHEY and CDR2 SVGAGI. V shed 3 bases and J shed 0 bases, with 12 bases lying between them. This CDR3 spans 15 amino acids.

Written as DNA, the CDR3 is TGTGCCAGCAGTTACTCGATAATGCCGAACACTGAAGCTTTCTTT. Translation: CASSYSIMPNTEAFF. The chain uses TRBV6-2 or TRBV6-3 and TRBJ1-1; D unclear. The CDR3 spans 15 residues. The germline V gene encodes CDR1 MNHEY and CDR2 SVGEGT. Trimming cost V 0 bases and J 1 base, with 9 bases left between them.

Many counts were recorded for this clonotype. The chain is built from TRBV29-1 and TRBJ2-7; D is unresolved. In germline, CDR1 is SQVTM, CDR2 ANQGSEA. V lost 4 bases to trimming and J lost 4 bases, with 17 bases between them. The CDR3 has 14 residues. The CDR3 region is CSVADNPGVYEQYF. The CDR3 region has the DNA TGCAGCGTTGCAGACAATCCAGGAGTATACGAGCAGTACTTC.

This clonotype was picked up a small number of times. The gene calls are TRBV5-5 and TRBJ2-1; maybe TRBD1 (6 bases). The CDR3 extends over 16 amino acids. Trimming left V 4 bases short and J 2 bases short, with 16 bases between. In germline, CDR1 is SGHKS, CDR2 YYEKEE (reference sequence). CDR3: CASSRGVTGAYNEQFF. DNA for the CDR3: TGTGCCAGCAGCCGCGGTGTGACAGGCGCCTACAATGAGCAGTTCTTC.

The genes are TRBV7-9 and TRBJ2-6; D possibly corresponds to TRBD2 (6 bases). This CDR3 is 18 amino acids long. The germline V gene has CDR1 SEHNR and CDR2 FQNEAQ (reference sequence). The germline V and J ends were trimmed by 1 base and 4 bases, with 17 bases remaining between them. CDR3 protein: CASSLDRASREGANVLTF. Here the CDR3 DNA reads TGTGCCAGCAGCTTAGACCGGGCCTCCCGGGAGGGGGCCAACGTCCTGACTTTC. Full variable domain (remainder filled in from reference TRBV7-9 and TRBJ2-6): DTGVSQNPRHKITKRGQNVTFRCDPISEHNRLYWYRQTLGQGPEFLTYFQNEAQLEKSRLLSDRFSAERPKGSFSTLEIQRTEQGDSAMYLCASSLDRASREGANVLTFGAGSRLTVL.

The chain employs TRBV4-3 and TRBJ2-5; TRBD2 aligns across 8 bases. V trimming: 0 bases; J trimming: 2 bases; junction bases outside the gene matches: 5. CDR3 length: 16 residues. Germline CDR1 is LGHNA and CDR2 is YSLEER. CDR3 protein: CASSQDMAGGQETQYF. The DNA of the CDR3 is TGCGCCAGCAGCCAAGATATGGCGGGGGGACAAGAGACCCAGTACTTC.

The chain links TRBV7-2 to TRBJ1-5; D is unclear. CDR3 size: 15 residues. V was cut by 4 bases and J by 3 bases, with 13 bases left in between. Germline V gene lookup returns CDR1 SGHTA and CDR2 FQGNSA. Written as DNA, the CDR3 is TGTGCCAGCAGCTACCTCGTCGTTCACAATCAGCCCCAGCATTTT. Translating it yields CASSYLVVHNQPQHF.

V is TRBV6-2 or TRBV6-3 and J is TRBJ2-5; D is uncertain. Germline assignment: CDR1 MNHEY and CDR2 SVGEGT. Trimming cost V 2 bases and J 1 base, with 8 bases left between them. The CDR3 runs to 14 residues. CDR3 residues: CASSYISSQETQYF. The DNA for the CDR3 is TGTGCCAGCAGTTACATATCTAGCCAAGAGACCCAGTACTTC.

The chain couples TRBV29-1 to TRBJ1-4; D is perhaps TRBD1 (5 bases). Germline V CDR1 and CDR2: SQVTM, ANQGSEA. Deletions cut 4 bases from V and 8 bases from J, with 17 bases between. This CDR3 comprises 14 residues. The CDR3: CSVVAAGTGEKLFF. Written as DNA, the CDR3 is TGCAGCGTTGTCGCTGCAGGGACGGGGGAAAAACTGTTTTTT.

The DNA of the CDR3 is TGTGCCAGCAGCTTGGACAGTTCTGTGACTGAAGCTTTCTTT. It encodes CASSLDSSVTEAFF. The chain uses TRBV7-2 and TRBJ1-1, with a possible D match to TRBD1 (6 bases). CDR1 is SGHTA and CDR2 is FQGNSA in the germline V gene. This CDR3 contains 14 residues. The V gene lost 3 bases and the J gene lost 5 bases, with 13 bases spanning the gap.

This sequence joins TRBV9 and TRBJ2-3; a weak D match, TRBD2 (5 bases). The V gene lost 0 bases and the J gene lost 0 bases, with 8 bases spanning the gap. Germline V gene sequence: CDR1 SGDLS, CDR2 YYNGEE. This CDR3 comprises 15 residues. The CDR3 loop reads CASSVGLASTDTQYF. CDR3 nucleotides: TGTGCCAGCAGCGTAGGCCTAGCTAGCACAGATACGCAGTATTTT.

The chain joins TRBV20-1 to TRBJ2-7, with D hard to call. The CDR3 spans 13 residues. CDR1 is DFQATT, CDR2 SNEGSKA, per germline (reference sequence). V shed 6 bases and J shed 0 bases, with 12 bases lying between them. CDR3 loop: CSAAKWSSYEQYF. The CDR3 coding sequence is TGCAGTGCCGCAAAATGGAGCTCCTACGAGCAGTACTTC.

The chain is built from TRBV7-6 and TRBJ2-7; D unclear. The length of the CDR3 is 16 residues. Looked up from germline, CDR1 is SGHVS and CDR2 is FNYEAQ. Trimming pared 1 base from V and 5 bases from J, leaving 18 bases between. The CDR3 sequence is CASSLGAAPSWDEQYF. CDR3 bases: TGTGCCAGCAGCTTAGGCGCAGCCCCGAGCTGGGACGAGCAGTACTTC.

In this sample, this clonotype turned up once. The chain links TRBV7-9 to TRBJ1-1; 8 bases line up with TRBD1. This CDR3 is built from 16 residues. V lost 4 bases and J lost 5; bases outside the gene matches: 12. Germline V gene lookup returns CDR1 SEHNR and CDR2 FQNEAQ (reference sequence). The CDR3 DNA reads TGTGCCAGCAGCTCTCGGACAGGGACGGTGTGGACTGAAGCTTTCTTT. Encoded protein: CASSSRTGTVWTEAFF. Filled out from reference TRBV7-9 and TRBJ1-1, the complete variable domain reads DTGVSQNPRHKITKRGQNVTFRCDPISEHNRLYWYRQTLGQGPEFLTYFQNEAQLEKSRLLSDRFSAERPKGSFSTLEIQRTEQGDSAMYLCASSSRTGTVWTEAFFGQGTRLTVV.

This clonotype was observed a few times. This chain connects TRBV4-1 to TRBJ2-7; 12 bases line up with TRBD2. The CDR3 totals 16 residues. Germline CDR1 reads MGHRA; CDR2 reads YSYEKL. V shed 3 bases and J 3 bases; nucleotides not matched to a gene: 6. DNA for the CDR3: TGCGCCAGCAGCCAGCCCCTGACTAGCGGGAGCTACGAGCAGTACTTC. This codes for CASSQPLTSGSYEQYF.

In its sample, this clonotype was seen a few times. The rearrangement uses TRBV7-9 and TRBJ1-1; 8 bases align to TRBD1. The CDR3 extends over 16 amino acids. Germline-derived CDR1 and CDR2 are SEHNR and FQNEAQ (reference sequence). J was trimmed by 2 bases and V by 5 bases; bases with no gene match: 10. CDR3 loop: CASSPRWTGQNTEAFF. The DNA of the CDR3 is TGTGCCAGCAGCCCGCGATGGACAGGGCAAAACACTGAAGCTTTCTTT. Combining the CDR3 with reference TRBV7-9 and TRBJ1-1 gives the whole variable domain DTGVSQNPRHKITKRGQNVTFRCDPISEHNRLYWYRQTLGQGPEFLTYFQNEAQLEKSRLLSDRFSAERPKGSFSTLEIQRTEQGDSAMYLCASSPRWTGQNTEAFFGQGTRLTVV.